A single sample gave rise to the 30 T cell receptor beta chains below, sequenced in a study of T cell responses to AZD1222 COVID-19 vaccine. Sequencing was performed with immunoSEQ multiplex PCR; in TCRdb, only in-frame clones are kept and a portion is missing. The sample contains around 190,000 clones, just over 85% of which appear only once. Source: peripheral blood, taken 28 days after the second AZD1222 dose. The receptors come from an adult who received the AZD1222 COVID-19 vaccine.

The CDR3 nucleotides read TGCGCCAGCGATAGGGGGGGCCATGATCTCAATCAGCCCCAGCATTTT. It is translated as CASDRGGHDLNQPQHF. The V and J genes are TRBV5-1 and TRBJ1-5, with D maybe TRBD1 (6 bases). This CDR3 is built from 16 residues. V was trimmed by 7 bases and J by 3 bases, leaving 20 bases between them. CDR1 and CDR2 from the germline V gene are SGHRS and YFSETQ.

This clone appeared a few times. The chain couples TRBV5-6 to TRBJ2-5; D is perhaps TRBD1 (5 bases). Germline-derived CDR1 and CDR2 are SGHDT and YYEEEE. The CDR3 is made up of 13 amino acids. Trimming shortened V by 1 base and J by 5 bases, and 9 bases separated the two germline ends. CDR3 protein: CASSLPGRETQYF. The CDR3 bases are TGTGCCAGCAGCTTGCCAGGGCGTGAGACCCAGTACTTC.

The chain uses TRBV5-1 and TRBJ2-6, with D possibly matching TRBD2 (6 bases). There are 18 residues in the CDR3. Germline assignment: CDR1 SGHRS and CDR2 YFSETQ. Trimming left V 5 bases short and J 1 base short, with 19 bases between. The CDR3 DNA reads TGCGCCAGCAGGGCCCTTGGGGGAGGTAGTTCTGGGGCCAACGTCCTGACTTTC. This encodes CASRALGGGSSGANVLTF.

The chain is built from TRBV19 and TRBJ1-2; maybe TRBD1 (5 bases). Germline-derived CDR1 and CDR2 are LNHDA and SQIVND (reference sequence). The CDR3 spans 13 residues. V was clipped by 9 bases and J by 4 bases, with 15 bases between them. This CDR3 is CASIQGTSYGYTF. In DNA form, the CDR3 reads TGTGCCAGCATCCAAGGGACCTCCTATGGCTACACCTTC.

This chain links TRBV3-1 (or the pseudogene TRBV3-2) with TRBJ2-5; 8 bases map to TRBD2. The CDR3 runs to 17 residues. Germline loops: CDR1 LGHDT, CDR2 YNNKEL (reference sequence). V trimming: 0 bases; J trimming: 5 bases; junction bases outside the gene matches: 11. For the CDR3, the DNA is TGTGCCAGCAGCCAAGATCTCGTAGAGCGGGGGAGGGAGACCCAGTACTTC. It encodes CASSQDLVERGRETQYF.

The CDR3 loop is CASSPLGGADSSPLHF. For the CDR3, the DNA is TGTGCCAGCTCACCCCTGGGGGGGGCCGATAGTTCACCCCTCCACTTT. This chain links TRBV18 with TRBJ1-6; D is possibly TRBD1 (6 bases). This CDR3 has 16 residues. V shed 3 bases and J shed 9 bases, with 18 bases lying between them. From germline, CDR1 is KGHSH and CDR2 LQKENI.

The genes are TRBV10-3 and TRBJ1-1; 7 bases line up with TRBD1. The germline V gene has CDR1 ENHRY and CDR2 SYGVKD. The CDR3 is 13 residues long. J was trimmed by 0 bases and V by 10 bases; bases with no gene match: 5. CDR3 DNA sequence: TGTGCCACATTGGGACAGTTGAACACTGAAGCTTTCTTT. This sequence encodes CATLGQLNTEAFF.

The chain combines TRBV5-1 with TRBJ1-3; TRBD1 matches at 8 bases. The CDR3 length is 15 residues. The germline CDR1 and CDR2 sequences are SGHRS and YFSETQ. V gave up 3 bases and J gave up 2 bases; unmatched junction bases: 4. In DNA form, the CDR3 reads TGCGCCAGCAGCTCCAGGACAGGGACTGGAAACACCATATATTTT. This sequence encodes CASSSRTGTGNTIYF.

This chain links TRBV7-9 with TRBJ2-3; the match to TRBD2 covers 10 bases. The V and J ends lost 3 bases and 0 bases, in that order; junction bases with no gene match: 6. This CDR3 spans 17 amino acids. Germline lookup yields CDR1 SEHNR and CDR2 FQNEAQ (reference sequence). This CDR3 reads CASSFAAGGLSTDTQYF. The CDR3, as DNA: TGTGCCAGCAGCTTTGCAGCGGGGGGGCTAAGCACAGATACGCAGTATTTT. The whole variable domain, filled in from reference TRBV7-9 and TRBJ2-3, reads DTGVSQNPRHKITKRGQNVTFRCDPISEHNRLYWYRQTLGQGPEFLTYFQNEAQLEKSRLLSDRFSAERPKGSFSTLEIQRTEQGDSAMYLCASSFAAGGLSTDTQYFGPGTRLTVL.

V gene TRBV3-1 (or the pseudogene TRBV3-2) combines with J gene TRBJ1-4; 7 bases match TRBD1. CDR1 is LGHDT and CDR2 is YNNKEL in the germline V gene (reference sequence). The V gene end was trimmed by 0 bases and the J gene end by 10 bases; junction bases not matched to a gene: 8. This CDR3 region has 15 residues. The CDR3 is CASSQDQMSGGKLFF. CDR3 sequence (DNA): TGTGCCAGCAGCCAAGATCAGATGTCAGGGGGAAAACTGTTTTTT.

Only one count was recorded for this clone. The V call is TRBV10-3, the J call TRBJ2-5; a possible D gene is TRBD1 (5 bases). Germline CDR1 is ENHRY and CDR2 is SYGVKD. V was cut by 11 bases and J by 5 bases, with 18 bases left in between. This CDR3 has 13 amino acids. CDR3 residues: CASQVGVEETQYF. Here the CDR3 DNA reads TGTGCCTCTCAGGTAGGGGTTGAGGAGACCCAGTACTTC.

The CDR3 is CAWSPDSNQPQHF. The CDR3 nucleotides read TGTGCCTGGAGCCCAGATAGCAATCAGCCCCAGCATTTT. The chain recombines TRBV30 with TRBJ1-5; no clear D. The V end lost 3 bases, the J end lost 0 bases, and 6 bases lay between the germline ends. From germline, CDR1 is GTSNPN and CDR2 SVGIG (reference sequence). The length of the CDR3 is 13 residues.

The chain carries TRBV25-1 and TRBJ2-7; possible D gene TRBD2, 5 bases. The ends were cut back, 5 bases at V and 4 bases at J, with 9 bases in the middle. This CDR3 contains 12 residues. Germline CDR1 reads MGHDK; CDR2 reads SYGVNS. CDR3 loop: CASSQSGYEQYF. The CDR3 coding sequence is TGTGCCAGCAGTCAATCGGGATACGAGCAGTACTTC.

CDR3 in amino acids: CATSREGNQPQHF. The DNA for the CDR3 is TGTGCCACCAGCCGAGAGGGCAATCAGCCCCAGCATTTT. This sequence joins TRBV24-1 and TRBJ1-5; D is unclear. This CDR3 has 13 residues. The V gene lost 7 bases and the J gene lost 2 bases, with 8 bases spanning the gap. The V gene's germline CDR1 is KGHDR and CDR2 SFDVKD.

This clone was observed once. The rearrangement links TRBV28 to TRBJ2-5; the D is unclear. Trimming shortened V by 2 bases and J by 4 bases, and 14 bases separated the two germline ends. Germline CDR1 and CDR2: MDHEN and SYDVKM. The CDR3 contains 15 residues. Written as DNA, the CDR3 is TGTGCCAGCAGTTTAATCGATCCGTTAAGAGAGACCCAGTACTTC. Encoded protein: CASSLIDPLRETQYF.

This clone was seen a single time. The V gene is TRBV19, the J gene TRBJ2-5; TRBD1 matches 7 bases. From germline, CDR1 is LNHDA and CDR2 SQIVND (reference sequence). The CDR3 has 16 residues. V shed 3 bases, J shed 4 bases, and the junction held 11 bases outside the gene matches. The CDR3 nucleotides are TGTGCCAGTAGTATCGAGGCAGGGGGTAAGAGAGAGACCCAGTACTTC. This gives the protein CASSIEAGGKRETQYF.

This clone has a handful of counts. The chain combines TRBV5-5 with TRBJ1-5; 7 bases agree with TRBD1. This CDR3 contains 14 residues. Germline lookup yields CDR1 SGHKS and CDR2 YYEKEE (reference sequence). With V trimmed by 4 bases and J by 2 bases, 3 bases remained unmatched. The CDR3 bases are TGTGCCAGCAGCCAAGGGACAGGCAATCAGCCCCAGCATTTT. Encoded protein: CASSQGTGNQPQHF.

J is TRBJ1-5 and V is TRBV3-1 (or the pseudogene TRBV3-2); no reliable D call. This CDR3 region has 14 residues. V was clipped by 0 bases and J by 9 bases, with 12 bases between them. Germline V CDR1 and CDR2: LGHDT, YNNKEL (reference sequence). The CDR3 loop reads CASSQDGVERPQHF. CDR3 nucleotide sequence: TGTGCCAGCAGCCAAGATGGTGTTGAGCGGCCCCAGCATTTT.

The chain is built from TRBV5-5 and TRBJ1-3; D is uncertain. Trimming shortened V by 6 bases and J by 7 bases, and 8 bases separated the two germline ends. The germline V gene has CDR1 SGHKS and CDR2 YYEKEE (reference sequence). The CDR3 loop spans 11 amino acids. This CDR3 reads CASIPRNTIYF. The CDR3 DNA sequence: TGTGCCAGCATCCCCCGGAACACCATATATTTT.

This sequence joins TRBV30 and TRBJ1-5, with D hard to call. Germline loops: CDR1 GTSNPN, CDR2 SVGIG (reference sequence). This CDR3 comprises 14 residues. Trimming removed 3 bases from V and 4 bases from J, with 13 bases in between. In DNA, the CDR3 is TGTGCCTGGAGCCTTCGGACTGGGAATCAGCCCCAGCATTTT. Amino acids: CAWSLRTGNQPQHF.

This chain uses TRBV27 with TRBJ2-7; TRBD1 might be the D (6 bases). V lost 3 bases to trimming and J lost 3 bases, with 18 bases between them. Germline loops: CDR1 MNHEY, CDR2 SMNVEV (reference sequence). This CDR3 contains 16 residues. CDR3 bases: TGTGCCAGCAGTTTCTCGCTGGACAGCCTATTCTACGAGCAGTACTTC. It specifies CASSFSLDSLFYEQYF.

The chain combines TRBV27 with TRBJ2-3; 7 bases are shared with TRBD2. V shed 6 bases and J 6 bases; nucleotides not matched to a gene: 9. The CDR3 contains 14 residues. Germline CDR1 MNHEY, CDR2 SMNVEV (reference sequence). The CDR3 DNA is TGTGCCAGCAGACTAGCGAGGGACGTGGATACGCAGTATTTT. Amino acid sequence: CASRLARDVDTQYF.

This clone has only one observation. J is TRBJ2-1 and V is TRBV5-8; possibly TRBD2 for D (6 bases). This CDR3 has 16 residues. V lost 4 bases, J lost 0 bases, and 14 bases lay in between. CDR1 SGHTS and CDR2 YDEGEE come from the germline V gene. The CDR3 region has the DNA TGTGCCAGCAGCGAGGGACTCCCGAGCTCCTACAATGAGCAGTTCTTC. This translates into CASSEGLPSSYNEQFF.

The chain has TRBV19 and TRBJ1-5; 9 bases align to TRBD1. This CDR3 has 16 residues. The ends lost 6 bases at V and 4 bases at J; junction bases unmatched: 10. The germline V gene encodes CDR1 LNHDA and CDR2 SQIVND (reference sequence). CDR3 loop: CASSRTGGVGNQPQHF. The CDR3 bases are TGTGCCAGTAGCAGAACAGGGGGCGTTGGTAATCAGCCCCAGCATTTT. Full variable domain (remainder filled in from reference TRBV19 and TRBJ1-5): DGGITQSPKYLFRKEGQNVTLSCEQNLNHDAMYWYRQDPGQGLRLIYYSQIVNDFQKGDIAEGYSVSREKKESFPLTVTSAQKNPTAFYLCASSRTGGVGNQPQHFGDGTRLSIL.

The gene calls are TRBV6-2 or TRBV6-3 and TRBJ1-1, with D unresolved. Germline-derived CDR1 and CDR2 are MNHEY and SVGEGT. The CDR3 length is 13 residues. With 6 bases removed from V and 0 bases from J, the gap between germline ends came to 8 bases. The CDR3 DNA follows: TGTGCCAGCAGCCCTGCCTTGAACACTGAAGCTTTCTTT. Encoded protein: CASSPALNTEAFF.

The V and J genes are TRBV5-1 and TRBJ2-2; no clear D. The V end lost 3 bases, the J end lost 3 bases, and 12 bases lay between the germline ends. CDR1 and CDR2 from the germline V gene are SGHRS and YFSETQ. This CDR3 contains 15 residues. The CDR3 DNA reads TGCGCCAGCAGCTCAGCGACGGGTTACACCGGGGAGCTGTTTTTT. Translating gives CASSSATGYTGELFF.

The genes are TRBV15 and TRBJ2-2; D uncertain. The CDR3 totals 14 residues. V was trimmed by 0 bases and J by 2 bases, leaving 4 bases between them. Germline V gives CDR1 LNHNV, CDR2 YYDKDF (reference sequence). Here the CDR3 DNA reads TGTGCCACCAGCAGAGACCTTAACACCGGGGAGCTGTTTTTT. This codes for CATSRDLNTGELFF.

The chain uses TRBV7-2 and TRBJ2-3; the match to TRBD2 covers 8 bases. This CDR3 contains 16 residues. The V gene end was trimmed by 2 bases and the J gene end by 0 bases; junction bases not matched to a gene: 4. CDR1 is SGHTA and CDR2 is FQGNSA in the germline V gene. The CDR3 nucleotides read TGTGCCAGCAGCTTATCTCCGGGGGGGAGCACAGATACGCAGTATTTT. Translation gives CASSLSPGGSTDTQYF.

V and J are TRBV6-2 or TRBV6-3 and TRBJ1-5; D ambiguous. This CDR3 region has 14 residues. Germline CDR1 reads MNHEY; CDR2 reads SVGEGT. With 6 bases removed from V and 5 bases from J, the gap between germline ends came to 14 bases. CDR3 region: CASSLNSKYQPQHF. CDR3 bases: TGTGCCAGCAGCCTAAACAGTAAATATCAGCCCCAGCATTTT.

The chain is built from TRBV30 and TRBJ1-5; TRBD1 is a possible D gene (6 bases). Trimming took off 2 bases at V and 2 bases at J, with 7 bases between the two ends. Germline lookup yields CDR1 GTSNPN and CDR2 SVGIG (reference sequence). The CDR3 extends over 13 amino acids. CDR3 in DNA: TGTGCCTGGAGTAGACAGGGCAATCAGCCCCAGCATTTT. Its translation: CAWSRQGNQPQHF.